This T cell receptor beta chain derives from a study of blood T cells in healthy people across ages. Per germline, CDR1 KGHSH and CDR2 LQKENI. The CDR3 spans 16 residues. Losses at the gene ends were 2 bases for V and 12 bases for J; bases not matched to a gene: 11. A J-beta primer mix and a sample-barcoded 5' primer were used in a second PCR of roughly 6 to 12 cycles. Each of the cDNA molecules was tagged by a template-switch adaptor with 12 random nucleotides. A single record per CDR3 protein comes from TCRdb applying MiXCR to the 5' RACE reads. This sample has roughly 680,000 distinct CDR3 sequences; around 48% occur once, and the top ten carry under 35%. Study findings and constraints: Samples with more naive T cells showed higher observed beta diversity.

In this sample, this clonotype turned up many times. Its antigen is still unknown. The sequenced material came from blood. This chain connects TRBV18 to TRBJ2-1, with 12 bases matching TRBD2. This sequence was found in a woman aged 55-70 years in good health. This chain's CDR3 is CASSPGLAGSARGQFF. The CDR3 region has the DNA TGTGCCAGCTCACCAGGACTAGCGGGATCCGCCCGAGGGCAGTTCTTC. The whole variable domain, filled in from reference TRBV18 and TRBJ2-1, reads NAGVMQNPRHLVRRRGQEARLRCSPMKGHSHVYWYRQLPEEGLKFMVYLQKENIIDESGMPKERFSAEFPKEGPSILRIQQVVRGDSAAYFCASSPGLAGSARGQFFGPGTRLTVL.